These 23 T cell receptor beta chains were all obtained from the same sample, sequenced in a study of shared clonotypes between healthy human individuals. Measured with immunoSEQ multiplex PCR; TCRdb has only the in-frame clones, and not every one. The sample contains about 2 million clones, roughly 96% of which appear only once. Sequencing was carried out using naive CD4+ T cells sorted from blood. Sample subset: CD45RA+ positively selected. Source of these receptors: a man aged 18 to 30 in good health.

The CDR3 DNA is TGTGCCAGCAGTTCAACGGGACAGCCTTCTAACTATGGCTACACCTTC. This encodes CASSSTGQPSNYGYTF. The chain combines TRBV28 with TRBJ1-2; 7 nucleotides match TRBD1. The trim removed 4 bases at V and 0 bases at J, leaving 8 bases unmatched. Germline-derived CDR1 and CDR2 are MDHEN and SYDVKM. The CDR3 is made up of 16 amino acids.

The rearrangement uses TRBV28 and TRBJ2-6; 9 positions match TRBD1. Germline values: CDR1 MDHEN, CDR2 SYDVKM. V shed 5 bases, J shed 2 bases, and the junction held 7 bases outside the gene matches. This CDR3 contains 17 residues. As DNA, the CDR3 is TGTGCCAGCAGTGCGGGACAGGGAAGAACTGGGGCCAACGTCCTGACTTTC. Protein sequence: CASSAGQGRTGANVLTF.

This clone was counted many times. The rearrangement links TRBV2 to TRBJ2-7; D is uncertain. The CDR3 is 15 residues long. Germline V gene data show CDR1 as SNHLY and CDR2 as FYNNEI. V was pared by 3 bases and J by 6 bases, with 18 bases between. The CDR3 bases are TGTGCCAGCAGTGAGATTACCACCCTCGAACTCGAGCAGTACTTC. Protein product: CASSEITTLELEQYF.

The chain combines TRBV11-2 with TRBJ1-1; 7 nucleotides agree with TRBD1. There are 15 residues in the CDR3. The germline gives CDR1 SGHAT, CDR2 FQNNGV. V gave up 3 bases and J gave up 1 base; unmatched junction bases: 5. CDR3 sequence reads: CASSFTGVRNTEAFF. CDR3 bases: TGTGCCAGCAGCTTTACAGGGGTTCGGAACACTGAAGCTTTCTTT.

V is TRBV5-6 and J is TRBJ2-5; 10 nucleotides agree with TRBD2. Germline-derived CDR1 and CDR2 are SGHDT and YYEEEE. The CDR3 loop spans 15 amino acids. V was pared by 4 bases and J by 5 bases, with 8 bases of the junction left unmatched. CDR3 in DNA: TGTGCCAGCAGCATCGCTAGCGGGGGACCGGAGACCCAGTACTTC. It translates to CASSIASGGPETQYF.

This rearrangement joins TRBV2 to TRBJ1-2, with D possibly being TRBD1 (5 bases). The length of the CDR3 is 16 residues. V lost 0 bases and J lost 5, with 16 bases in between. The V gene's germline CDR1 is SNHLY and CDR2 FYNNEI. The CDR3 DNA follows: TGTGCCAGCAGTGAAGCTAATAGGGGCCTCGATTATGGCTACACCTTC. This translates into CASSEANRGLDYGYTF.

As to this clone: This sample includes further DNA sequences coding for the same CDR3. The rearrangement uses TRBV18 and TRBJ1-3, with D possibly TRBD1 on 5 matching bases. The CDR3 is 15 amino acids. The germline V gene encodes CDR1 KGHSH and CDR2 LQKENI. The V gene lost 3 bases and the J gene lost 0 bases, with 9 bases spanning the gap. CDR3 bases: TGTGCCAGCTCACCTACCGGGGCCTCTGGAAACACCATATATTTT. This gives the protein CASSPTGASGNTIYF.

V gene TRBV2 combines with J gene TRBJ1-5; D is undetermined. The germline CDR1 and CDR2 sequences are SNHLY and FYNNEI. V gave up 3 bases and J gave up 0 bases, with 12 bases separating them. CDR3 size: 16 residues. The CDR3 nucleotides read TGTGCCAGCAGTGATCGTAGGGTGGATAGCAATCAGCCCCAGCATTTT. Translated, it gives CASSDRRVDSNQPQHF.

This clone was observed many times. The chain recombines TRBV4-1 with TRBJ2-7, with D perhaps given as TRBD1 or TRBD2 (5 bases each). Trimming pared 2 bases from V and 0 bases from J, leaving 8 bases between. The CDR3 is 14 residues long. Per the germline V gene, CDR1 is MGHRA and CDR2 is YSYEKL. CDR3 DNA: TGCGCCAGCAGCCAAACCGGGACCTCCTACGAGCAGTACTTC. As protein: CASSQTGTSYEQYF.

The V gene is TRBV11-3, the J gene TRBJ1-2, with a possible D match to TRBD1 (5 bases). The V gene's germline CDR1 is SGHNT and CDR2 YENEEA. V lost 3 bases and J lost 7, with 18 bases in between. The CDR3 length is 15 residues. CDR3 sequence reads: CASSFDSRARCGYTF. The CDR3 region has the DNA TGTGCCAGCAGCTTTGACAGCAGAGCGCGTTGTGGCTACACCTTC.

In the case of this clone: A junction end diverges from the germline sequence, so it may reflect a read error. This chain links TRBV7-7 with TRBJ2-3; 8 bases are shared with TRBD1. The CDR3 runs to 15 residues. CDR1 and CDR2 (germline): SSHAT, FNYEAQ (reference sequence). CDR3 amino acids: CASSRGQGGADTQYF. The CDR3 DNA sequence: TGTGCTAGCAGCCGCGGACAGGGAGGCGCAGATACGCAGTATTTT.

This chain joins TRBV19 and TRBJ1-3, with D possibly TRBD1 on 6 matching bases. This CDR3 is 16 amino acids long. In germline, CDR1 is LNHDA, CDR2 SQIVND (reference sequence). V gave up 3 bases and J gave up 3 bases, with 15 bases separating them. CDR3 sequence (DNA): TGTGCCAGTAGTATTACAGGGATTCGTAGTGGAAACACCATATATTTT. Its protein product is CASSITGIRSGNTIYF.

V gene TRBV5-1 combines with J gene TRBJ1-2; 8 bases are a match to TRBD1. The trim removed 4 bases at V and 5 bases at J, leaving 4 bases unmatched. CDR1 and CDR2 (germline): SGHRS, YFSETQ. CDR3 length: 13 residues. The CDR3 is CASSRGQDYGYTF. The CDR3 DNA reads as TGCGCCAGCAGCCGGGGACAGGATTATGGCTACACCTTC.

The V gene is TRBV7-9, the J gene TRBJ2-3; D remains unclear. This CDR3 region has 15 residues. Germline values: CDR1 SEHNR, CDR2 FQNEAQ (reference sequence). With 1 base removed from V and 1 base from J, the gap between germline ends came to 9 bases. CDR3 bases: TGTGCCAGCAGCTTAGGACGTTTCGGCACAGATACGCAGTATTTT. Translated: CASSLGRFGTDTQYF.

The chain couples TRBV18 to TRBJ1-2; D not certain. V lost 2 bases and J lost 6, with 10 bases in between. This CDR3 has 13 amino acids. The germline gives CDR1 KGHSH, CDR2 LQKENI. This CDR3 reads CASSPIISDGYTF. For the CDR3, the DNA is TGTGCCAGCTCACCAATCATTTCTGATGGCTACACCTTC.

The chain joins TRBV19 to TRBJ2-1; TRBD1 matches 8 bases. The V gene end was trimmed by 5 bases and the J gene end by 12 bases; junction bases not matched to a gene: 6. This CDR3 comprises 12 residues. Germline V lookup: CDR1 LNHDA, CDR2 SQIVND (reference sequence). The CDR3, as DNA: TGTGCCAGTAGTGCCCGGGACAGGAGGCAGTTCTTC. This encodes CASSARDRRQFF.

Details on this clone: A junction end diverges from the germline sequence, so it may reflect a read error. V is TRBV13 and J is TRBJ2-1; 8 bases match TRBD1. This CDR3 has 13 amino acids. Germline V gene data show CDR1 as PRHDT and CDR2 as FYEKMQ (reference sequence). The CDR3 spells CASSPRPTGEHIF. The CDR3 DNA sequence: TGTGCCAGCAGCCCGCGCCCGACAGGGGAACACATCTTC.

V and J are TRBV10-2 and TRBJ2-2; D call uncertain. This CDR3 region has 13 residues. V was clipped by 7 bases and J by 2 bases, with 8 bases between them. Germline CDR1 WSHSY, CDR2 SAAADI. The CDR3 nucleotides are TGCGCCAGCACCCCGTTCAACACCGGGGAGCTGTTTTTT. As protein: CASTPFNTGELFF.

The chain uses TRBV6-6 and TRBJ1-6, with TRBD1 matching 8 bases. The junction had 2 bases not matched to a gene; V was cut back by 0 bases and J by 7 bases. Per the germline V gene, CDR1 is MNHNY and CDR2 is SVGAGI (reference sequence). The CDR3 loop spans 15 amino acids. CDR3 amino acids: CASSYSDRENSPLHF. The CDR3 nucleotides read TGTGCCAGCAGTTACTCGGACAGGGAAAATTCACCCCTCCACTTT.

This clone was counted only a few times. The chain uses TRBV4-1 and TRBJ1-4, with a possible D match to TRBD1 (5 bases). This CDR3 region has 16 residues. The germline V and J ends were trimmed by 2 bases and 3 bases, with 13 bases remaining between them. Germline CDR1 and CDR2: MGHRA and YSYEKL. The CDR3 region has the DNA TGCGCCAGCAGCCAATTGGGGACCCTACCTAATGAAAAACTGTTTTTT. Its translation is CASSQLGTLPNEKLFF.

The chain couples TRBV5-1 to TRBJ2-1; 7 nucleotides align to TRBD2. The J segment lost 1 base and the V segment lost 5 bases, leaving 15 bases of the junction unmatched. Germline V lookup: CDR1 SGHRS, CDR2 YFSETQ. This CDR3 spans 18 amino acids. The CDR3 DNA reads TGCGCCAGCAGGGGAGAGGGAGCCGGCGGGAGTTCCTACAATGAGCAGTTCTTC. Its translation: CASRGEGAGGSSYNEQFF.

The chain joins TRBV10-3 to TRBJ1-3, with D maybe TRBD1 (5 bases). Germline CDR1 reads ENHRY; CDR2 reads SYGVKD. The CDR3 is 16 residues long. Trimming took 3 bases from V and 6 from J, leaving 18 bases between them. The DNA of the CDR3 is TGTGCCATCAGTGACCTTATAGGGGAAGAAGCAAACACCATATATTTT. Translating it yields CAISDLIGEEANTIYF.

The CDR3 nucleotides read TGTGCCAGCAGTGAAGCGGGTCCCCGTGGAGCTTTCTTT. Protein sequence: CASSEAGPRGAFF. The J gene is TRBJ1-1, the V gene TRBV6-1; D call uncertain. The CDR3 has 13 residues. Germline CDR1 and CDR2: MNHNS and SASEGT. The ends were cut back, 0 bases at V and 10 bases at J, with 12 bases in the middle.